The entry below gives a single T cell receptor (beta chain) sequence along with its context. What antigen it recognizes has not been identified. Within one base of it there is no much larger clone, and no base qualities were kept. V is pruned by 0 bases and J by 7 bases, leaving 6 bases of the junction without a gene match. From its cysteine to its phenylalanine, the CDR3 spans 16 amino acids. Only the CDR3 part of the read is kept: 48 bases, read in frame from the first base. Taken from the germline V gene, the CDR1 and CDR2 loops are MNHEY and SVGAGI. This entry belongs to a study of technical replicates of blood from a few donors (dated by TCRdb to 2015 to 2018). The library was produced with the immunoSEQ multiplex PCR assay. As stored in TCRdb, this immuneACCESS dataset retains in-frame rearrangements with V and J assigned. A fraction of the clones does not appear; measured against another copy, unresolved V genes explain less than half of the discrepancy, and the remainder lacks a known reason. This sample comprises 55,000 to 85,000 clones, just under 97% of them detected only once. The top ten hold approximately 0.2% of the sample.

The TCR originated in a human donor in good health. The chain was built from TRBV6-5 and TRBJ2-1, with TRBD2 identical over 10 junction bases. The sequenced material came from T cells isolated from PBMCs. The nucleotide sequence is TGTGCCAGCAGTTACTCAATACTAGCGGGAAGGAATGAGCAGTTCTTC. Its protein product is CASSYSILAGRNEQFF.